The rows below give T cell receptor beta chains drawn from one sample of a study of T cell repertoires in cytomegalovirus infection. TCRdb itself ran the reads through MiXCR, one entry per CDR3 protein. The profile shows some 250,000 distinct CDR3 sequences, roughly 9% of them singletons. Material for sequencing was PBMCs. The receptors shown here come from a human donor in good health (CMV status not recorded). Some clones in this sample may be carry-over from other donors' samples. CDR3s include the opening cysteine and the closing phenylalanine or tryptophan. Each record gives: CDR3 DNA, CDR3 protein, V gene, clone size, J gene, D gene. The D gene is left open where the match is weak. The listing skips clone size in some rows; elsewhere it reads once, few, many or a size class.

TGTGCCAGTAGTGAGGGAATTGCAACTAATGAAAAACTGTTTTTT,CASSEGIATNEKLFF,TRBV19,few,TRBJ1-4,.
TGTGCCAGCAGCCACAACTCCGGCCCCACAGATACGCAGTATTTT,CASSHNSGPTDTQYF,TRBV3-1,few,TRBJ2-3,.
TGTGCCAGCAGCTTGAGCTACAGTTATGGCTACACCTTC,CASSLSYSYGYTF,TRBV5-6,many,TRBJ1-2,.
TGTGCCAGCAGCACACCCTCAGGGGTAATAGAGCAGTTCTTC,CASSTPSGVIEQFF,TRBV7-2,many,TRBJ2-1,.
TGTGCCACCGCCGGGGGGACAGGGGGTAGGGCCGGGGAGCTGTTTTTT,CATAGGTGGRAGELFF,TRBV11-2,many,TRBJ2-2,TRBD1
TGCAGCACAGCCGGGACTACCAGCACAGATACGCAGTATTTT,CSTAGTTSTDTQYF,TRBV29-1,.,TRBJ2-3,TRBD2
TGTGCCAGCAGTTTTACGCGAGGGGACTACCCCTCGGAAGATACGCAGTATTTT,CASSFTRGDYPSEDTQYF,TRBV28,many,TRBJ2-3,TRBD2
TGTGCCAGCAGCTTAGCGGGGACAGGGGGCGCCTCCTACAATGAGCAGTTCTTC,CASSLAGTGGASYNEQFF,TRBV7-2,many,TRBJ2-1,TRBD1
TGTGCCAGCAGCACAGCGGGGGCCTACAATGAGCAGTTCTTC,CASSTAGAYNEQFF,TRBV7-9,many,TRBJ2-1,TRBD2
TGCAGTGCTAGAGCGCCGGGACAGGGTAATTCACCCCTCCACTTT,CSARAPGQGNSPLHF,TRBV20-1,many,TRBJ1-6,TRBD1
TGTGCCAGCAGTTTTGAGGTTTATCAGCCCCAGCATTTT,CASSFEVYQPQHF,TRBV12-3/TRBV12-4,many,TRBJ1-5,.
TGCAGTGCTAGAGATGGCGGGAGGGGATCAAACACCGGGGAGCTGTTTTTT,CSARDGGRGSNTGELFF,TRBV20-1,many,TRBJ2-2,TRBD2
TGTACCAGCAGCTTAGATGGTGGGAGCTCCTACAATGAGCAGTTCTTC,CTSSLDGGSSYNEQFF,TRBV7-8,once,TRBJ2-1,.
TGTGCCAGTAGCCGTGGACAGACTACCAATGAGCAGTTCTTC,CASSRGQTTNEQFF,TRBV19,.,TRBJ2-1,.
TGTGCCAGCCATCCCCTACAGGGGACCAGGTATTCACCCCTCCACTTT,CASHPLQGTRYSPLHF,TRBV28,many,TRBJ1-6,TRBD1
TGTGCCAGCAGGGCAGGCACAGATACGCAGTATTTT,CASRAGTDTQYF,TRBV6-5,many,TRBJ2-3,.
TGTGCCAGCAGCTTGGCAGGGGTCGGGGGTGAGCAGTTCTTC,CASSLAGVGGEQFF,TRBV7-6,many,TRBJ2-1,.